Listed below are T cell receptor beta chains from one sample, sequenced in a study of memory CD4+ T cells and cytomegalovirus serostatus. Repertoires were generated with immunoSEQ multiplex PCR, while TCRdb's copy carries only in-frame clones and drops some. The sample contains about 56,000 clones, about 73% of which appear only once. What was sequenced was memory CD4+ T cells from blood. The receptors come from an adult in good health and CMV-seropositive. Both conserved end residues are part of each CDR3. The order of the fields is CDR3 protein, CDR3 DNA, V gene, CDR3 length, J gene, D gene, clone size. D genes are given only for firm matches. Clone size is shown for a subset of rows, as once, few, many or a class of expanded clone.

CDR3aa: CASSRTDGQYEQYF
CDR3nt: TGTGCCAGCAGCCGAACAGATGGACAGTACGAGCAGTACTTC
v_gene: TRBV7-6
len: 14
j_gene: TRBJ2-7
d_gene: NA
abundance: NA

CDR3aa: CASSLGNRGRGNTEAFF
CDR3nt: TGTGCCAGCAGCTTAGGGAACAGGGGTAGGGGAAACACTGAAGCTTTCTTT
v_gene: TRBV7-9
len: 17
j_gene: TRBJ1-1
d_gene: TRBD1
abundance: NA

CDR3aa: CASSPAGREATGELFF
CDR3nt: TGTGCCAGCAGCCCCGCGGGGCGGGAGGCCACCGGGGAGCTGTTTTTT
v_gene: TRBV9
len: 16
j_gene: TRBJ2-2
d_gene: TRBD2
abundance: NA

CDR3aa: CASSYGGSSYNEQFF
CDR3nt: TGTGCCAGCAGCTACGGGGGCAGCTCCTACAATGAGCAGTTCTTC
v_gene: TRBV11-3
len: 15
j_gene: TRBJ2-1
d_gene: NA
abundance: few

CDR3aa: CASSLAGADTQYF
CDR3nt: TGTGCCAGCAGCTTGGCCGGCGCCGATACGCAGTATTTT
v_gene: TRBV5-6
len: 13
j_gene: TRBJ2-3
d_gene: NA
abundance: NA

CDR3aa: CASSLVAWNEQFF
CDR3nt: TGTGCCAGCAGCTTAGTGGCTTGGAATGAGCAGTTCTTC
v_gene: TRBV7-2
len: 13
j_gene: TRBJ2-1
d_gene: NA
abundance: NA

CDR3aa: CASSLTDRAETQYF
CDR3nt: TGTGCCAGCAGTCTCACGGACAGGGCAGAGACCCAGTACTTC
v_gene: TRBV11-2
len: 14
j_gene: TRBJ2-5
d_gene: TRBD1
abundance: once

CDR3aa: CASSFQGDYGYTF
CDR3nt: TGTGCCAGCAGTTTCCAGGGAGACTATGGCTACACCTTC
v_gene: TRBV27
len: 13
j_gene: TRBJ1-2
d_gene: NA
abundance: few

CDR3aa: CASSVAPQGADTQYF
CDR3nt: TGTGCCAGCAGCGTAGCCCCGCAGGGGGCAGATACGCAGTATTTT
v_gene: TRBV9
len: 15
j_gene: TRBJ2-3
d_gene: TRBD1
abundance: few

CDR3aa: CASSYSIRDTEAFF
CDR3nt: TGTGCCAGCAGTTACTCGATAAGGGACACTGAAGCTTTCTTT
v_gene: TRBV6-5
len: 14
j_gene: TRBJ1-1
d_gene: NA
abundance: few

CDR3aa: CASNVLDGTEAFF
CDR3nt: TGCGCCAGCAACGTTCTGGACGGCACTGAAGCTTTCTTT
v_gene: TRBV5-1
len: 13
j_gene: TRBJ1-1
d_gene: NA
abundance: NA

CDR3aa: CASSHRQGGTGELFF
CDR3nt: TGTGCCAGTAGTCACAGACAGGGTGGCACCGGGGAGCTGTTTTTT
v_gene: TRBV19
len: 15
j_gene: TRBJ2-2
d_gene: TRBD1
abundance: NA

CDR3aa: CASSLQSGDTQYF
CDR3nt: TGCGCCAGCAGCCTCCAATCCGGAGATACGCAGTATTTT
v_gene: TRBV5-1
len: 13
j_gene: TRBJ2-3
d_gene: NA
abundance: once

CDR3aa: CASSFRDTQYF
CDR3nt: TGTGCCAGCAGTTTTCGAGATACGCAGTATTTT
v_gene: TRBV28
len: 11
j_gene: TRBJ2-3
d_gene: NA
abundance: NA

CDR3aa: CASSPGRAGANVLTF
CDR3nt: TGTGCCAGCTCACCAGGCAGAGCCGGGGCCAACGTCCTGACTTTC
v_gene: TRBV18
len: 15
j_gene: TRBJ2-6
d_gene: NA
abundance: NA

CDR3aa: CASGAGAYEQYF
CDR3nt: TGTGCCAGCGGGGCCGGGGCCTACGAGCAGTACTTC
v_gene: TRBV9
len: 12
j_gene: TRBJ2-7
d_gene: NA
abundance: NA

CDR3aa: CASSGTGLDTGELFF
CDR3nt: TGCGCCAGCAGCGGGACAGGTCTTGATACCGGGGAGCTGTTTTTT
v_gene: TRBV5-1
len: 15
j_gene: TRBJ2-2
d_gene: TRBD1
abundance: NA

CDR3aa: CASSQGGNTGELFF
CDR3nt: TGTGCCAGCAGCCAAGGGGGGAACACCGGGGAGCTGTTTTTT
v_gene: TRBV7-3
len: 14
j_gene: TRBJ2-2
d_gene: NA
abundance: NA

CDR3aa: CASSPDSRYGYTF
CDR3nt: TGTGCCAGCTCACCGGACAGCCGCTATGGCTACACCTTC
v_gene: TRBV18
len: 13
j_gene: TRBJ1-2
d_gene: NA
abundance: NA

CDR3aa: CASSSIPWDTPYEQYF
CDR3nt: TGTGCCAGCAGTTCAATACCCTGGGACACTCCCTACGAGCAGTACTTC
v_gene: TRBV28
len: 16
j_gene: TRBJ2-7
d_gene: NA
abundance: NA

CDR3aa: CATSGAGASGRRNEQFF
CDR3nt: TGTGCCACCAGCGGGGCCGGGGCTAGCGGGAGGCGCAATGAGCAGTTCTTC
v_gene: TRBV15
len: 17
j_gene: TRBJ2-1
d_gene: TRBD2
abundance: few

CDR3aa: CASSSAGQDNEQFF
CDR3nt: TGCGCCAGCAGCTCAGCGGGTCAAGACAATGAGCAGTTCTTC
v_gene: TRBV4-3
len: 14
j_gene: TRBJ2-1
d_gene: NA
abundance: NA

CDR3aa: CASLLWGSGYTF
CDR3nt: TGTGCCAGCCTCCTGTGGGGTTCTGGCTACACCTTC
v_gene: TRBV7-2
len: 12
j_gene: TRBJ1-2
d_gene: NA
abundance: NA

CDR3aa: CASSQDLGQGSKGYTF
CDR3nt: TGTGCCAGCAGCCAAGATCTAGGGCAGGGAAGTAAAGGCTACACCTTC
v_gene: TRBV4-2
len: 16
j_gene: TRBJ1-2
d_gene: NA
abundance: NA

CDR3aa: CASSSPGQGDQPQHF
CDR3nt: TGTGCCAGCAGTTCGCCGGGACAGGGGGATCAGCCCCAGCATTTT
v_gene: TRBV28
len: 15
j_gene: TRBJ1-5
d_gene: TRBD1
abundance: NA

CDR3aa: CASSLGGQGRETQYF
CDR3nt: TGTGCCAGCAGCTTAGGAGGACAGGGGAGAGAGACCCAGTACTTC
v_gene: TRBV7-8
len: 15
j_gene: TRBJ2-5
d_gene: TRBD1
abundance: few

CDR3aa: CASSQFPGQGSYNEQFF
CDR3nt: TGTGCCAGCAGCCAATTCCCGGGACAGGGGTCCTACAATGAGCAGTTCTTC
v_gene: TRBV4-2
len: 17
j_gene: TRBJ2-1
d_gene: TRBD1
abundance: few

CDR3aa: CASSLLGTENTIYF
CDR3nt: TGTGCCAGCAGCTTGCTTGGGACAGAAAACACCATATATTTT
v_gene: TRBV5-6
len: 14
j_gene: TRBJ1-3
d_gene: TRBD1
abundance: few

CDR3aa: CATSREVASGNTIYF
CDR3nt: TGTGCCACCAGCAGAGAGGTCGCCTCTGGAAACACCATATATTTT
v_gene: TRBV15
len: 15
j_gene: TRBJ1-3
d_gene: NA
abundance: NA

CDR3aa: CSVALSNEKLFF
CDR3nt: TGCAGCGTTGCCTTGTCGAATGAAAAACTGTTTTTT
v_gene: TRBV29-1
len: 12
j_gene: TRBJ1-4
d_gene: NA
abundance: once

CDR3aa: CASSLRDSGNYGYTF
CDR3nt: TGTGCCAGTAGTCTAAGGGACAGTGGGAACTATGGCTACACCTTC
v_gene: TRBV19
len: 15
j_gene: TRBJ1-2
d_gene: TRBD1
abundance: NA

CDR3aa: CASSVIGTAAEPQHF
CDR3nt: TGTGCCAGCAGTGTTATAGGGACAGCCGCGGAGCCCCAGCATTTT
v_gene: TRBV6-1
len: 15
j_gene: TRBJ1-5
d_gene: TRBD1
abundance: NA

CDR3aa: CASSTLGGRAYEQFF
CDR3nt: TGTGCCAGCAGCACACTGGGGGGCAGGGCTTATGAGCAGTTCTTC
v_gene: TRBV11-2
len: 15
j_gene: TRBJ2-1
d_gene: NA
abundance: few

CDR3aa: CASQTGLEGNGYTF
CDR3nt: TGTGCCAGCCAGACCGGGCTGGAAGGAAATGGCTACACCTTC
v_gene: TRBV18
len: 14
j_gene: TRBJ1-2
d_gene: NA
abundance: NA

CDR3aa: CSAKIGEAFF
CDR3nt: TGCAGCGCTAAGATTGGTGAAGCTTTCTTT
v_gene: TRBV29-1
len: 10
j_gene: TRBJ1-1
d_gene: NA
abundance: NA

CDR3aa: CASSSIKGGRNRQHEQYF
CDR3nt: TGTGCCAGCAGTTCCATAAAGGGTGGGAGAAATAGGCAGCACGAGCAGTACTTC
v_gene: TRBV27
len: 18
j_gene: TRBJ2-7
d_gene: NA
abundance: NA

CDR3aa: CASSEGLSSYEQYF
CDR3nt: TGTGCCAGCAGCGAGGGACTTAGCTCCTACGAGCAGTACTTC
v_gene: TRBV9
len: 14
j_gene: TRBJ2-7
d_gene: NA
abundance: NA

CDR3aa: CASSERDGGNQPQHF
CDR3nt: TGTGCCAGCAGTGAACGGGACGGCGGGAATCAGCCCCAGCATTTT
v_gene: TRBV25-1
len: 15
j_gene: TRBJ1-5
d_gene: NA
abundance: NA